This record looks at one TCR beta chain sequence and its context. The sample is drawn from a study of blood T cell repertoires in COVID-19. Study overall: The United States, Italy and Spain supplied acute and convalescent COVID-19 samples. Nucleic acid was either cDNA or gDNA, and it came from T cells, B-cell-depleted T cells, or PBMCs.

The protocol was immunoSEQ multiplex PCR, while the TCRdb copy is restricted to in-frame clones and leaves out a portion. The top ten clones hold about 9.5% of a sample with about 130,000 clones, about 83% of them seen once. Germline V lookup: CDR1 MGHDK, CDR2 SYGVNS. The CDR3 covers 15 residues. V trimming: 2 bases; J trimming: 5 bases; junction bases outside the gene matches: 6. The V gene is TRBV25-1, the J gene TRBJ2-7; 10 nucleotides match TRBD1. The specimen was peripheral blood. The sequence was collected from a man aged 40-49 years with active or convalescent COVID-19. The chain's CDR3 is CASSEGQGVLNEQYF. The CDR3 nucleotides are TGTGCCAGCAGTGAAGGACAGGGGGTCCTGAACGAGCAGTACTTC.